The rows below give T cell receptor beta chains drawn from one sample of a study of identical twins. Each CDR3 protein gets one entry after TCRdb re-called the 5' RACE reads with MiXCR. This table has 1.5 million to 2 million distinct CDR3 sequences, less than 40% appearing once. The sample taken for sequencing was cord blood. The origin of the receptors is a newborn girl in good health. The CDR3 runs from the conserved cysteine through the conserved F or W.

v_call: TRBV7-6; j_call: .; cdr3_aa: CASSQNIGTSGSLRSYNEQYF
v_call: TRBV7-2; j_call: TRBJ1-2; cdr3_aa: CASSPLGQGPYGYTF
v_call: TRBV4-1; j_call: TRBJ2-3; cdr3_aa: CASRRLAGVADTQYF
v_call: TRBV5-1; j_call: TRBJ1-2; cdr3_aa: CASSLLSLGYGYTF
v_call: TRBV10-2; j_call: TRBJ2-3; cdr3_aa: CASSRSLAGGPADTQYF
v_call: TRBV6-1; j_call: TRBJ2-1; cdr3_aa: CASSTQITGTSHSYNEQFF
v_call: TRBV12-3/TRBV12-4; j_call: TRBJ2-1; cdr3_aa: CACTPGTSGSSEQFF
v_call: TRBV4-2; j_call: TRBJ2-7; cdr3_aa: CASSQGGGSNNEQYF
v_call: TRBV15; j_call: TRBJ2-2; cdr3_aa: CATSRDFTSTGELFF
v_call: TRBV4-2; j_call: TRBJ1-5; cdr3_aa: CASSQDRTGGLSNQPQHF
v_call: TRBV12-3/TRBV12-4; j_call: TRBJ1-5; cdr3_aa: CASSFGTGGELDQPQHF
v_call: TRBV24-1; j_call: TRBJ1-2; cdr3_aa: CALQTQDPGYTF
v_call: TRBV12-3/TRBV12-4; j_call: TRBJ2-3; cdr3_aa: CASSYGLKDTQYF
v_call: TRBV6-1; j_call: TRBJ1-5; cdr3_aa: CASSEGRGEGNQPQHF
v_call: TRBV20-1; j_call: TRBJ2-1; cdr3_aa: CSARDSRQGTNEQFF
v_call: TRBV29-1; j_call: TRBJ2-6; cdr3_aa: CSVDTAGANVLTF